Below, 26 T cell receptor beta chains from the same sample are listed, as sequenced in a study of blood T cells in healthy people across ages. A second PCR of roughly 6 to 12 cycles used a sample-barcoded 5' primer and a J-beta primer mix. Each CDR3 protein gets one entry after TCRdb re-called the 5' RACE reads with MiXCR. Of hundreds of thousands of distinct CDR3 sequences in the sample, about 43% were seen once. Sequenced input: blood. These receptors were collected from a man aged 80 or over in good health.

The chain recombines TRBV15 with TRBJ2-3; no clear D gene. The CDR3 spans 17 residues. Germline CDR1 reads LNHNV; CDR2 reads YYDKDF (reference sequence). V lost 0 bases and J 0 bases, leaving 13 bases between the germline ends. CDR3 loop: CATSRDDGRQSTDTQYF. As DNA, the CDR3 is TGTGCCACCAGCAGAGATGATGGGCGGCAAAGCACAGATACGCAGTATTTT.

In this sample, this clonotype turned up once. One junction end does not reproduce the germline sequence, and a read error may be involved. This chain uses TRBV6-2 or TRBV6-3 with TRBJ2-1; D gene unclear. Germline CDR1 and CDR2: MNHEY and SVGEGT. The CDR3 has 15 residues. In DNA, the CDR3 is TGTGCCGGCAGATCCAGCCCCCGCGCCTACAATGAGCAGTTCTTC. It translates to CAGRSSPRAYNEQFF.

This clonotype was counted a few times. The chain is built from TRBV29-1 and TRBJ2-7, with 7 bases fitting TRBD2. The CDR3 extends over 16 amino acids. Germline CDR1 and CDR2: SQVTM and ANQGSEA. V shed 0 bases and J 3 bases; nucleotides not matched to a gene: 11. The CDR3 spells CSVEDWGGSNRYEQYF. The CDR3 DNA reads TGCAGCGTTGAAGATTGGGGGGGATCTAATCGCTACGAGCAGTACTTC.

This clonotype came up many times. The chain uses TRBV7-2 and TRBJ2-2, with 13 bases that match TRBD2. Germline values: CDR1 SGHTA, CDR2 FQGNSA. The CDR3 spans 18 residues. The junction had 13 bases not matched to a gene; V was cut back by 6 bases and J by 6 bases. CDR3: CASRTWRTSGGTPGELFF. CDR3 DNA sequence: TGTGCCAGCAGAACTTGGCGGACTAGCGGGGGCACCCCCGGGGAGCTGTTTTTT. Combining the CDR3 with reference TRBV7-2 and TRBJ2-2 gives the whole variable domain GAGVSQSPSNKVTEKGKDVELRCDPISGHTALYWYRQSLGQGLEFLIYFQGNSAPDKSGLPSDRFSAERTGGSVSTLTIQRTQQEDSAVYLCASRTWRTSGGTPGELFFGEGSRLTVL.

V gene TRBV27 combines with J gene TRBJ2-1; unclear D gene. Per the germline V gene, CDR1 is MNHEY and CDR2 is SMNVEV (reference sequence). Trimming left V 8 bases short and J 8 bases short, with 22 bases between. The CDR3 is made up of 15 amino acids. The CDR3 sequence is CASGKGLIIPHEQFF. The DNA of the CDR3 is TGTGCCAGCGGCAAGGGCCTAATCATCCCCCATGAGCAGTTCTTC.

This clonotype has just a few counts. CDR3 sequence: CASSLALAGSNEQFF. In DNA, the CDR3 is TGTGCCAGCAGCTTAGCTCTAGCGGGGAGTAATGAGCAGTTCTTC. The chain couples TRBV7-8 to TRBJ2-1; 9 positions agree with TRBD2. The CDR3 totals 15 residues. V was clipped by 0 bases and J by 7 bases; unmatched bases: 4. Germline V gene data show CDR1 as SGHVS and CDR2 as FQNEAQ.

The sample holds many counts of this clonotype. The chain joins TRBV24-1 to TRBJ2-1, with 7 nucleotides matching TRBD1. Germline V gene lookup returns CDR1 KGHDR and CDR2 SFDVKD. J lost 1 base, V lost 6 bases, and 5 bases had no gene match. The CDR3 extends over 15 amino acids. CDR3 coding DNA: TGTGCCACCAGTAATCCGGGACAGTCCTACAATGAGCAGTTCTTC. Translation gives CATSNPGQSYNEQFF.

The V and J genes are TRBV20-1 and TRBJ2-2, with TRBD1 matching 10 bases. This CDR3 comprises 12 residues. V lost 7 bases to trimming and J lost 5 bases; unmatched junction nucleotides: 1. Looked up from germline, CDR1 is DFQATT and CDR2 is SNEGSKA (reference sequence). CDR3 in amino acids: CSGTGGTGELFF. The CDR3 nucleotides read TGCAGTGGGACAGGGGGAACCGGGGAGCTGTTTTTT.

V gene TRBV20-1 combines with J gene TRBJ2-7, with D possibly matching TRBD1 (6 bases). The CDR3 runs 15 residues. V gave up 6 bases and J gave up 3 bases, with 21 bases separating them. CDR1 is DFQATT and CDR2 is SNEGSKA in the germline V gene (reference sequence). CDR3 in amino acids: CSAEPCRGAGYEQYF. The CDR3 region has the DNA TGCAGTGCCGAGCCCTGCAGGGGCGCAGGCTACGAGCAGTACTTC.

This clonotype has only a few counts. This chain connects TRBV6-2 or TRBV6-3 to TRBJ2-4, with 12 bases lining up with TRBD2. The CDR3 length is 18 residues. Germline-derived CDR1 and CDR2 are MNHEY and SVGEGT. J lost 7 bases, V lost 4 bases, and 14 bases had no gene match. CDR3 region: CASSSPNGLAGPGNIQYF. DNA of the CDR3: TGTGCCAGCAGTTCTCCAAATGGACTAGCGGGACCGGGTAACATTCAGTACTTC.

CDR3 loop: CASSPQDSTQYF. CDR3 DNA: TGTGCCAGCAGCCCCCAGGACAGTACGCAGTATTTT. This chain uses TRBV7-6 with TRBJ2-3, with D tentatively TRBD1 (6 bases). The germline CDR1 and CDR2 sequences are SGHVS and FNYEAQ. The CDR3 runs 12 residues. Deletions cut 5 bases from V and 8 bases from J, with 11 bases between. The full variable domain, with the rest looked up from reference TRBV7-6 and TRBJ2-3, is GAGVSQSPRYKVTKRGQDVALRCDPISGHVSLYWYRQALGQGPEFLTYFNYEAQQDKSGLPNDRFSAERPEGSISTLTIQRTEQRDSAMYRCASSPQDSTQYFGPGTRLTVL.

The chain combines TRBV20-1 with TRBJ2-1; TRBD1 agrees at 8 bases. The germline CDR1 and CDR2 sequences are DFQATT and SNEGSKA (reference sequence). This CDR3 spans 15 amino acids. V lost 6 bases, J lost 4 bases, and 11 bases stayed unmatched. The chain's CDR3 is CSAPYQGAAYNEQFF. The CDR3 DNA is TGCAGTGCCCCCTACCAGGGGGCGGCGTACAATGAGCAGTTCTTC.

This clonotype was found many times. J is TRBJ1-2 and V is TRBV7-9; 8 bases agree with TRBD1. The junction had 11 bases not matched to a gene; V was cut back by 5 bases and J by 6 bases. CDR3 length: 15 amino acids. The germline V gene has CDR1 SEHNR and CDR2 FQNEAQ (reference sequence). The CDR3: CASSLDRGVVNGYTF. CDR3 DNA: TGTGCCAGCAGCCTCGACAGGGGAGTCGTCAATGGCTACACCTTC. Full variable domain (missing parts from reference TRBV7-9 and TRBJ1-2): DTGVSQNPRHKITKRGQNVTFRCDPISEHNRLYWYRQTLGQGPEFLTYFQNEAQLEKSRLLSDRFSAERPKGSFSTLEIQRTEQGDSAMYLCASSLDRGVVNGYTFGSGTRLTVV.

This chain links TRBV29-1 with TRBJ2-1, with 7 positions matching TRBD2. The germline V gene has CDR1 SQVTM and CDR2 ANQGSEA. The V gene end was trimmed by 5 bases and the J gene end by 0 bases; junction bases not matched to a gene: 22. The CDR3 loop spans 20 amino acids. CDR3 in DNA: TGCAGCGTTTTGCGCCTTGGAGAGGACTTCGGACTAGGCTCCTACAATGAGCAGTTCTTC. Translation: CSVLRLGEDFGLGSYNEQFF.

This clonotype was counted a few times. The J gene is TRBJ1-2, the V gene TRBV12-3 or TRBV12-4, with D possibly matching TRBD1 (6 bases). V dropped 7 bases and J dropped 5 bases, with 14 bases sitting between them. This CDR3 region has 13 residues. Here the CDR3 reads CASTVQGNYGYTF. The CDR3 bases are TGTGCCAGCACCGTACAGGGAAATTATGGCTACACCTTC.

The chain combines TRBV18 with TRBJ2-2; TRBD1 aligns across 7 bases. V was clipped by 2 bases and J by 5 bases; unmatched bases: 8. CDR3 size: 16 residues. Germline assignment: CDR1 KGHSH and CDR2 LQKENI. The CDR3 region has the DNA TGTGCCAGCTCACCATTGACAGGGATCACAACCGGGGAGCTGTTTTTT. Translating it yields CASSPLTGITTGELFF.

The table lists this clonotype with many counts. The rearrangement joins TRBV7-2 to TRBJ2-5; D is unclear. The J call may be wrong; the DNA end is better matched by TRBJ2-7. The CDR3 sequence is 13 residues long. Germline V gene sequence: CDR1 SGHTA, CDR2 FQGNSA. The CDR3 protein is CASSLGPKYEQYF. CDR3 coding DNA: TGTGCCAGCAGCTTAGGTCCAAAATACGAGCAGTACTTC.

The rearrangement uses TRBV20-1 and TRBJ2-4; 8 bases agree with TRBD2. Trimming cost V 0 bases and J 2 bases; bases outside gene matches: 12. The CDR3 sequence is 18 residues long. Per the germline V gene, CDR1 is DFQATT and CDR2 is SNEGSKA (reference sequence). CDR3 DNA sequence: TGCAGTGCTAGAGAATTGGGAACAGCGGGAGCATCCAAAAACATTCAGTACTTC. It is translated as CSARELGTAGASKNIQYF.

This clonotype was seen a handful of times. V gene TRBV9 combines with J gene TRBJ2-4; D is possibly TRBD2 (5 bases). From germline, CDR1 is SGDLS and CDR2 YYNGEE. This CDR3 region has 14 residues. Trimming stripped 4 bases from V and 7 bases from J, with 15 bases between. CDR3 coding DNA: TGTGCCAGCAGCCCAGATGATAGCGTGAACATTCAGTACTTC. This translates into CASSPDDSVNIQYF.

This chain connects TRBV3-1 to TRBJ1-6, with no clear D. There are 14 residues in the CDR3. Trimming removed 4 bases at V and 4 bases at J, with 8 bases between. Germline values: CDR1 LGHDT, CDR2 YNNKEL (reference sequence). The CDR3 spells CASSPSGYNSPLHF. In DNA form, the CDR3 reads TGTGCCAGCAGCCCTAGTGGATATAATTCACCCCTCCACTTT.

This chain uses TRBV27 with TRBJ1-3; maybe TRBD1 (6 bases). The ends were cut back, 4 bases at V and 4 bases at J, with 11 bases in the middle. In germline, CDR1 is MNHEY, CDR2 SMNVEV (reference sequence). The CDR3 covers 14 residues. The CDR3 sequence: CASSYGGQGNTIYF. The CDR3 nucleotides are TGTGCCAGCAGTTATGGGGGGCAGGGAAACACCATATATTTT.

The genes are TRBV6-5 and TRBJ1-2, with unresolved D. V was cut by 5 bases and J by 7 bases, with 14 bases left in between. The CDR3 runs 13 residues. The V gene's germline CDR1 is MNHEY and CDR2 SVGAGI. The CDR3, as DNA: TGTGCCAGCAGTGATCTTCTGGGGTCTGGCTACACCTTC. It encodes CASSDLLGSGYTF.

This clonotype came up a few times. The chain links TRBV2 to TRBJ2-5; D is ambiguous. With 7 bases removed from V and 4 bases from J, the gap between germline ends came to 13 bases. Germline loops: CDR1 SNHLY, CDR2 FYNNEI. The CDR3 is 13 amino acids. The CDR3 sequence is CASKTQNSETQYF. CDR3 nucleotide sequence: TGTGCCAGCAAGACACAGAATTCAGAGACCCAGTACTTC.

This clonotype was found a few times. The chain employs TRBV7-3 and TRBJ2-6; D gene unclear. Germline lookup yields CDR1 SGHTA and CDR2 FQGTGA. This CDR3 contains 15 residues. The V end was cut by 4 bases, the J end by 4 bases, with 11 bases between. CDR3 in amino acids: CASSSRYIGANVLTF. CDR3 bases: TGTGCCAGCAGCTCCAGATATATAGGGGCCAACGTCCTGACTTTC.

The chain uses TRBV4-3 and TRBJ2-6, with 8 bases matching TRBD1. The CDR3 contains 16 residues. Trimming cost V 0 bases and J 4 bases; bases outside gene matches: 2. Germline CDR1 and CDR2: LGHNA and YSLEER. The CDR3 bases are TGCGCCAGCAGCCAAGAGACAGGGGCCGGGGCCAACGTCCTGACTTTC. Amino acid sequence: CASSQETGAGANVLTF.

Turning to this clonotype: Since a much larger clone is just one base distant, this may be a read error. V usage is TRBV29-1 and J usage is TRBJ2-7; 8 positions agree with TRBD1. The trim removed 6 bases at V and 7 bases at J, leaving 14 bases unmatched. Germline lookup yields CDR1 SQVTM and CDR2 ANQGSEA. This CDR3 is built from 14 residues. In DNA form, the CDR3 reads TGCAGCGTGGCTTGGACAGGGTCCTACAATGAGCAGTACTTC. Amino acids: CSVAWTGSYNEQYF.